What follows describes a single T cell receptor (beta chain). Its antigen is undetermined. The sample comes from a study of a mutant IDH1 vaccine in newly diagnosed glioma. Time point noted: week 47, end of study. Each dose delivered 300 ug of mutant IDH1 20-mer peptide subcutaneously with imiquimod. Repertoires were generated with immunoSEQ multiplex PCR, while TCRdb's copy carries only in-frame clones and drops some. The table records about 50,000 clones, 65% to 85% of them present only once. V was pared by 4 bases and J by 3 bases, with 9 bases of the junction left unmatched. Germline V gene data show CDR1 as MGHRA and CDR2 as YSYEKL. The CDR3 has 16 residues.

Specimen: PBMCs, collected from a glioma patient whose treatment included an IDH1 peptide vaccine. The origin of this receptor is a woman in her 30s with glioma. Some clones in this sample may be carry-over from other donors' samples. The V and J genes are TRBV4-1 and TRBJ2-7; 10 bases align to TRBD2. The DNA of the CDR3 is TGCGCCAGCAGCCCCGAAGGAGCGGGAGGGTTCTACGAGCAGTACTTC. Translating it yields CASSPEGAGGFYEQYF.